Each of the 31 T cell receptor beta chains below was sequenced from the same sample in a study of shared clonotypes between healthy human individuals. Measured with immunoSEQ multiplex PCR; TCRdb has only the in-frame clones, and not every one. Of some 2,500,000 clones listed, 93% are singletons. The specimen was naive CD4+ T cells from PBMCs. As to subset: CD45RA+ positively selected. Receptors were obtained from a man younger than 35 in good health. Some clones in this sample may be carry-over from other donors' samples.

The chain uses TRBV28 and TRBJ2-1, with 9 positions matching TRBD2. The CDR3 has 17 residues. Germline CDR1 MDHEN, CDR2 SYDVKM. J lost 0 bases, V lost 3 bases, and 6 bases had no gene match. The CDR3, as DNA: TGTGCCAGCAGTTTTGCTAGCGGGATGGGCTCCTACAATGAGCAGTTCTTC. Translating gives CASSFASGMGSYNEQFF.

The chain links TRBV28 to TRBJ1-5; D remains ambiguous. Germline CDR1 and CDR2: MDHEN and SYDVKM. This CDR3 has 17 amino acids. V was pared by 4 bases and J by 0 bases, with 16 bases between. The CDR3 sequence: CASSSGGGTYSNQPQHF. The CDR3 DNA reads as TGTGCCAGCAGTTCGGGCGGAGGCACTTATAGCAATCAGCCCCAGCATTTT.

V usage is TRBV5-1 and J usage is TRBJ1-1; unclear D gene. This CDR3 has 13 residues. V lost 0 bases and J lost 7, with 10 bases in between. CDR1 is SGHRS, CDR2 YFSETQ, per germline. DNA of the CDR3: TGCGCCAGCAGCTTGGCCTCCCGGAGTGAAGCTTTCTTT. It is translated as CASSLASRSEAFF.

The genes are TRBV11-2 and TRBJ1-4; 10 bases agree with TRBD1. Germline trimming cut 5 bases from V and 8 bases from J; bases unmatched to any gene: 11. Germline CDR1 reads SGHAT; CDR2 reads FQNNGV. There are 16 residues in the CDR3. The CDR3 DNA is TGTGCCAGCAGCCCAACGCGGACAGGGGGTGGCGAAAAACTGTTTTTT. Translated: CASSPTRTGGGEKLFF.

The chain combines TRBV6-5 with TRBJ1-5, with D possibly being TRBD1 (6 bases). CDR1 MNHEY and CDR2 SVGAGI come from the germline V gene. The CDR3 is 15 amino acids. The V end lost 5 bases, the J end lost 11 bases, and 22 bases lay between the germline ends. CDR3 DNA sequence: TGTGCCAGCAGTCCCCCCGGCGCGGGAAGGGGGGCCCAGCATTTT. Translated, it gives CASSPPGAGRGAQHF.

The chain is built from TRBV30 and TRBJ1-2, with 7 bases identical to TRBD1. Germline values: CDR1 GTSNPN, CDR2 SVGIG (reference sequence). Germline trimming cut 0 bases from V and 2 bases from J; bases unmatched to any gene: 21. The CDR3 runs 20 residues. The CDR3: CAWSVQGLVGVDRANYGYTF. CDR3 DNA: TGTGCCTGGAGTGTACAAGGCCTTGTCGGGGTCGACAGGGCGAACTATGGCTACACCTTC. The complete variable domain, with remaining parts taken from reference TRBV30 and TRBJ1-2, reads SQTIHQWPATLVQPVGSPLSLECTVEGTSNPNLYWYRQAAGRGLQLLFYSVGIGQISSEVPQNLSASRPQDRQFILSSKKLLLSDSGFYLCAWSVQGLVGVDRANYGYTFGSGTRLTVV.

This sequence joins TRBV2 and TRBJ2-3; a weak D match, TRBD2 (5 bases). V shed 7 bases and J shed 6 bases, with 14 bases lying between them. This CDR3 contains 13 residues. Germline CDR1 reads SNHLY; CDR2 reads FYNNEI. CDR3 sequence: CASTAEGADTQYF. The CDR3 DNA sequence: TGTGCCAGCACCGCCGAGGGAGCGGATACGCAGTATTTT.

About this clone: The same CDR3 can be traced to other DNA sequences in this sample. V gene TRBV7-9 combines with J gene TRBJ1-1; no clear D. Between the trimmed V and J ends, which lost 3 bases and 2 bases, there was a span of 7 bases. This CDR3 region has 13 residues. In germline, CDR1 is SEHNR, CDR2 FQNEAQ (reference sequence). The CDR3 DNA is TGTGCCAGCAGCTTTGGCGAAAACACTGAAGCTTTCTTT. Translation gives CASSFGENTEAFF.

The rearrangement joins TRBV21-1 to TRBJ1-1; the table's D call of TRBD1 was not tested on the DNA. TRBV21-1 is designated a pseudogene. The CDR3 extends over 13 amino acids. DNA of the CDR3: TGTGCCAGCAGCCAAAGGGGGCCCCGTCAAGCTTTCTTT. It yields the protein CASSQRGPRQAFF.

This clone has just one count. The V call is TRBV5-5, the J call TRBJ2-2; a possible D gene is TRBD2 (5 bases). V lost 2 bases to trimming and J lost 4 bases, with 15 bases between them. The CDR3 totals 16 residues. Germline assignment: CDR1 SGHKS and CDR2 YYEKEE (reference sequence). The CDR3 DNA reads TGTGCCAGCAGCTTAACAGCGGCGTACGTCACCGGGGAGCTGTTTTTT. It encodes CASSLTAAYVTGELFF.

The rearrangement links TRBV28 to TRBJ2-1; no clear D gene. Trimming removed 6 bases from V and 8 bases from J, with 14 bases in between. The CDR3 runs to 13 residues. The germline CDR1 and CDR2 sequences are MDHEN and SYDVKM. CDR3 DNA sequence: TGTGCCAGCAGACCCCCCGGTCCGGATGAGCAGTTCTTC. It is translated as CASRPPGPDEQFF.

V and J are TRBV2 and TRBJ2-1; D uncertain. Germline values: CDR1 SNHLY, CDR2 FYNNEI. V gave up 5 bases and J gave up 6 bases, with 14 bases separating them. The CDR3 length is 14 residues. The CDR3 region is CASSQDGPGNEQFF. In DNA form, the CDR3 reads TGTGCCAGCAGTCAGGACGGGCCCGGCAATGAGCAGTTCTTC.

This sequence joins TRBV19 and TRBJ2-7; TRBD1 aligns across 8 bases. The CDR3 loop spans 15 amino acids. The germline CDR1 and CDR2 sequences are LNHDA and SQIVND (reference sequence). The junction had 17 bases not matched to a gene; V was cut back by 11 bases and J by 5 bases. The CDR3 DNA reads TGTGCCTCAGTGGGCCCGGGACAGGTGGGCAACGAGCAGTACTTC. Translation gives CASVGPGQVGNEQYF.

The CDR3 here is CASSLGIYNEQFF. CDR3 nucleotide sequence: TGTGCCAGCAGCTTGGGTATCTACAATGAGCAGTTCTTC. The chain couples TRBV11-3 to TRBJ2-1; D not resolved. CDR1 is SGHNT and CDR2 is YENEEA in the germline V gene. This CDR3 is 13 amino acids long. V was cut by 3 bases and J by 3 bases, with 6 bases left in between.

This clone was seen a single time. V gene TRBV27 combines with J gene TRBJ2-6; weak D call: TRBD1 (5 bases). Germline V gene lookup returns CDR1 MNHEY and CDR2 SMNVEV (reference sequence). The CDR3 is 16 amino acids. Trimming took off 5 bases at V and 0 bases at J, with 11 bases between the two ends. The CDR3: CASSQNRNSGANVLTF. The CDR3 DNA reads TGTGCCAGCAGTCAAAACAGGAACTCTGGGGCCAACGTCCTGACTTTC.

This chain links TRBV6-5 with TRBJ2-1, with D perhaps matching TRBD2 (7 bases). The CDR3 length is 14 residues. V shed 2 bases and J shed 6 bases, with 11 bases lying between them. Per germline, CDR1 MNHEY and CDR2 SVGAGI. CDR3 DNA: TGTGCCAGCAGTTACCCGGGGGGCACCAATGAGCAGTTCTTC. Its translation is CASSYPGGTNEQFF.

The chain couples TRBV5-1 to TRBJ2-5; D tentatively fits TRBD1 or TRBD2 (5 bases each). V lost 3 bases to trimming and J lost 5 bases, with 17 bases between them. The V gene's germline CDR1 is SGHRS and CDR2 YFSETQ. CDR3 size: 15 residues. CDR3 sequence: CASSSNLGPVETQYF. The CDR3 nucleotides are TGCGCCAGCAGCTCAAACCTGGGACCGGTGGAGACCCAGTACTTC.

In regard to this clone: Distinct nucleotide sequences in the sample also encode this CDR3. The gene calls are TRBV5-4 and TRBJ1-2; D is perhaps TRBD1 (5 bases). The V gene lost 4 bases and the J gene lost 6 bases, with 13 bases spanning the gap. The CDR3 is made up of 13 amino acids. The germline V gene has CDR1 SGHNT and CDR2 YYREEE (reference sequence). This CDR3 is CASSPRTGDGYTF. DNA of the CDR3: TGTGCCAGCAGCCCTCGGACGGGGGATGGCTACACCTTC.

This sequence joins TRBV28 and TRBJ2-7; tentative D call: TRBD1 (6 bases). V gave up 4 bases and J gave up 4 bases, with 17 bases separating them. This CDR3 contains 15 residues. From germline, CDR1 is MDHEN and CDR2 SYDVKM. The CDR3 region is CASSSGQLNFYEQYF. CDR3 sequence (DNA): TGTGCCAGCAGTTCCGGACAGCTAAATTTTTACGAGCAGTACTTC. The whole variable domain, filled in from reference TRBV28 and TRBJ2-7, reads DVKVTQSSRYLVKRTGEKVFLECVQDMDHENMFWYRQDPGLGLRLIYFSYDVKMKEKGDIPEGYSVSREKKERFSLILESASTNQTSMYLCASSSGQLNFYEQYFGPGTRLTVT.

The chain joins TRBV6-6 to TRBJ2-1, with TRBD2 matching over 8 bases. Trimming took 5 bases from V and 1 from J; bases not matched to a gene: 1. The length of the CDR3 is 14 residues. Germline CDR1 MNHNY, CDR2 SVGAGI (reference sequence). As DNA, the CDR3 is TGTGCCAGCAGTGTAGCGGGATCCTACAATGAGCAGTTCTTC. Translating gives CASSVAGSYNEQFF.

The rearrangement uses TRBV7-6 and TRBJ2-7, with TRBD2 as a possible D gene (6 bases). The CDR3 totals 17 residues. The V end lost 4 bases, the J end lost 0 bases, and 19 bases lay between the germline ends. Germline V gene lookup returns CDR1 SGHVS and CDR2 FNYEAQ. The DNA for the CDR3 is TGTGCCAGCAGCTATCGACTAGGTTTGGGGAGCTCCTACGAGCAGTACTTC. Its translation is CASSYRLGLGSSYEQYF. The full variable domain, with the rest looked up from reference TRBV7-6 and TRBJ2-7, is GAGVSQSPRYKVTKRGQDVALRCDPISGHVSLYWYRQALGQGPEFLTYFNYEAQQDKSGLPNDRFSAERPEGSISTLTIQRTEQRDSAMYRCASSYRLGLGSSYEQYFGPGTRLTVT.

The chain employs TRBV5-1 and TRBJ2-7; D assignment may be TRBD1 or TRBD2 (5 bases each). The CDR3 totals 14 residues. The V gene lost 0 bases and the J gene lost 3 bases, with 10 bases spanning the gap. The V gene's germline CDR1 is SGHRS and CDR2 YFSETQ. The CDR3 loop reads CASSLVTGLYEQYF. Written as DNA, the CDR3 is TGCGCCAGCAGCTTGGTGACGGGGCTCTACGAGCAGTACTTC.

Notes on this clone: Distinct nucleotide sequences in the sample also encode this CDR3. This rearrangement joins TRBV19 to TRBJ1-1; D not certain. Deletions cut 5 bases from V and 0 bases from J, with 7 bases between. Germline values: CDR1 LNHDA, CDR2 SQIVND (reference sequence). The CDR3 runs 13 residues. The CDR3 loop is CASSLGMNTEAFF. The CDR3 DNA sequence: TGTGCCAGTAGTTTGGGGATGAACACTGAAGCTTTCTTT.

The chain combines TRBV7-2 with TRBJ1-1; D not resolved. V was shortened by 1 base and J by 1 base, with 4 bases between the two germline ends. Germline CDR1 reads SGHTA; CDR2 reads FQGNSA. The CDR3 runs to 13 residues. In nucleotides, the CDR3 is TGTGCCAGCAGCTTAGGGTCGAACACTGAAGCTTTCTTT. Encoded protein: CASSLGSNTEAFF.

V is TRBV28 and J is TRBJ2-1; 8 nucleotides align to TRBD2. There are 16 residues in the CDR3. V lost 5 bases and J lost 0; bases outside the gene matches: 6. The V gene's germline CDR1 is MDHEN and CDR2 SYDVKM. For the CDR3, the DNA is TGTGCCAGCAGTGGCGGGGGGTCTGTCTCCTACAATGAGCAGTTCTTC. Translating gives CASSGGGSVSYNEQFF.

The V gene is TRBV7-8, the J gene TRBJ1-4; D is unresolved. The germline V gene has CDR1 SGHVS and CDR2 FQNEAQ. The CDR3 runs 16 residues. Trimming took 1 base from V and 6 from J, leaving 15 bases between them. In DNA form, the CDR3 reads TGTGCCAGCAGCTTAGACGAGACCTCCGTGGATGAAAAACTGTTTTTT. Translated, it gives CASSLDETSVDEKLFF.

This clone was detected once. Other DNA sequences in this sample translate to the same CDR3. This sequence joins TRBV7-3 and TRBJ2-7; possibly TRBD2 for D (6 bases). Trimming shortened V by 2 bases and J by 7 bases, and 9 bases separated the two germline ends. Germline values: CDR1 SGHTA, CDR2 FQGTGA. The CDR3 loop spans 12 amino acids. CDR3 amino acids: CASSLLGGEQYF. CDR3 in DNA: TGTGCCAGCAGCTTACTGGGGGGAGAGCAGTACTTC.

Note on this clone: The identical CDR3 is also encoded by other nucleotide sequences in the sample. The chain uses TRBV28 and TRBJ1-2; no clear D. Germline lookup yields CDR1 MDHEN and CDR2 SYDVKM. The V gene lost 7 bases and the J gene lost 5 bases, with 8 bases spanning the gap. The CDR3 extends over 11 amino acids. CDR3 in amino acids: CASTGRYGYTF. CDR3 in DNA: TGTGCCAGCACGGGTCGGTATGGCTACACCTTC.

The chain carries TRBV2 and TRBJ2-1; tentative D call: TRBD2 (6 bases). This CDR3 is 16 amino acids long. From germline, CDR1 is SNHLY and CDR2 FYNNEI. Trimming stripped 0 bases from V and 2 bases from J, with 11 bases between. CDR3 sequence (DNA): TGTGCCAGCAGTGAAGCGAGGGCGGGGACCTACAATGAGCAGTTCTTC. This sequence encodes CASSEARAGTYNEQFF.

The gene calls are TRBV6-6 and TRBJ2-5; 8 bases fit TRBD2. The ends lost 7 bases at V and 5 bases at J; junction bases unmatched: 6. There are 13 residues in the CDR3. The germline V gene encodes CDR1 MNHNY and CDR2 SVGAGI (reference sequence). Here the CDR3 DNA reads TGTGCCAGCACCCAGCGGGGGTTGGAGACCCAGTACTTC. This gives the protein CASTQRGLETQYF.

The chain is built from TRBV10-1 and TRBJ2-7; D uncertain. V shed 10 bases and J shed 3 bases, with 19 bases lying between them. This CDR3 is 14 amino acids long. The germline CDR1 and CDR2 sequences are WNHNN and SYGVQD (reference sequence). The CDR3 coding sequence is TGCGCCACCACCCTCTCCCCCACCCACTACGAGCAGTACTTC. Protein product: CATTLSPTHYEQYF.